Listed here are 13 T cell receptor beta chains from one sample, sequenced in a study of CD8+ T cells in alopecia areata. Noted treatment: oral pan-JAK inhibitor, 5-10 mg twice daily. After isolation, RNA underwent reverse transcription to generate cDNA as the sequencing template. Profiling relied on immunoSEQ multiplex PCR, and the TCRdb table lists in-frame clones only, not all of them. The data contain 170,000 or so clones, 50% to 65% of them seen just once; the ten biggest clones take up about 10%. This specimen consisted of CD8+ T cells sorted from blood, obtained at week 24, from a patient treated with tofacitinib. The receptors shown here come from a human donor with alopecia areata.

This clone was picked up one time. The chain carries TRBV7-7 and TRBJ2-2, with D perhaps TRBD1 or TRBD2 (5 bases each). V shed 1 base and J shed 5 bases, with 11 bases lying between them. From germline, CDR1 is SSHAT and CDR2 FNYEAQ (reference sequence). The CDR3 is 15 amino acids. The CDR3 region is CASSLDEGETGELFF. In nucleotides, the CDR3 is TGTGCCAGCAGCTTAGATGAAGGGGAGACCGGGGAGCTGTTTTTT.

This clone was counted a few times. The V and J genes are TRBV7-9 and TRBJ2-3; D unclear. The CDR3 runs 14 residues. The V and J ends lost 0 bases and 7 bases respectively, with 11 bases between them. From germline, CDR1 is SEHNR and CDR2 FQNEAQ (reference sequence). CDR3 bases: TGTGCCAGCAGCTTAGCGCTGGGTCCGAATACGCAGTATTTT. Its protein is CASSLALGPNTQYF.

The table lists this clone with a few counts. The chain uses TRBV25-1 and TRBJ1-2; D is uncertain. Trimming pared 2 bases from V and 8 bases from J, leaving 12 bases between. This CDR3 is 13 amino acids long. CDR1 is MGHDK, CDR2 SYGVNS, per germline. The CDR3 here is CASSEVGPDGYTF. The CDR3 DNA follows: TGTGCCAGCAGTGAAGTCGGCCCGGACGGCTACACCTTC.

The chain has TRBV5-1 and TRBJ2-1; 11 nucleotides line up with TRBD2. Per the germline V gene, CDR1 is SGHRS and CDR2 is YFSETQ. V lost 4 bases and J lost 0; bases outside the gene matches: 15. The CDR3 length is 20 residues. Here the CDR3 DNA reads TGCGCCAGCAGCCCTGGGTGGGGACTAGCGGACTCTAACTCCTACAATGAGCAGTTCTTC. It is translated as CASSPGWGLADSNSYNEQFF.

The chain has TRBV30 and TRBJ2-6, with TRBD1 matching 7 bases. CDR3 length: 14 amino acids. Germline loops: CDR1 GTSNPN, CDR2 SVGIG (reference sequence). Trimming cost V 4 bases and J 1 base; bases outside gene matches: 1. This CDR3 is CAWKGASGANVLTF. The CDR3 DNA follows: TGTGCCTGGAAGGGGGCATCTGGGGCCAACGTCCTGACTTTC.

The rearrangement joins TRBV30 to TRBJ1-2; D is perhaps TRBD1 (5 bases). V was trimmed by 4 bases and J by 6 bases, leaving 18 bases between them. CDR3 length: 14 amino acids. Looked up from germline, CDR1 is GTSNPN and CDR2 is SVGIG (reference sequence). CDR3 sequence reads: CAWTLRGGDHGYTF. The CDR3 region has the DNA TGTGCCTGGACCCTCCGGGGGGGGGATCATGGCTACACCTTC. Using reference TRBV30 and TRBJ1-2 for the parts outside the CDR3, the full variable domain is SQTIHQWPATLVQPVGSPLSLECTVEGTSNPNLYWYRQAAGRGLQLLFYSVGIGQISSEVPQNLSASRPQDRQFILSSKKLLLSDSGFYLCAWTLRGGDHGYTFGSGTRLTVV.

This clone was seen a few times. The chain employs TRBV4-3 and TRBJ1-1; 8 bases are a match to TRBD1. Germline V gene sequence: CDR1 LGHNA, CDR2 YSLEER. The CDR3 contains 15 residues. V lost 3 bases to trimming and J lost 0 bases; unmatched junction nucleotides: 3. The CDR3 DNA is TGCGCCAGCAGCCAGGACAGGGACCTGAACACTGAAGCTTTCTTT. This encodes CASSQDRDLNTEAFF.

This clone was found a few times. This chain joins TRBV19 and TRBJ1-2; D unresolved. Trimming removed 3 bases at V and 11 bases at J, with 4 bases between. CDR1 and CDR2 (germline): LNHDA, SQIVND (reference sequence). The CDR3 has 9 residues. The CDR3 DNA reads TGTGCCAGTAGTATTATGTACACCTTC. Translated, it gives CASSIMYTF.

This chain uses TRBV5-6 with TRBJ1-2, with D unresolved. The germline CDR1 and CDR2 sequences are SGHDT and YYEEEE. V was cut by 0 bases and J by 5 bases, with 11 bases left in between. There are 14 residues in the CDR3. Written as DNA, the CDR3 is TGTGCCAGCAGCTTGGTAACGGCGCCGTATGGCTACACCTTC. It codes for CASSLVTAPYGYTF.

On this clone: Other DNA sequences in this specimen translate into the identical CDR3. The rearrangement uses TRBV9 and TRBJ1-1; D perhaps matches TRBD1 (5 bases). This CDR3 region has 13 residues. Trimming shortened V by 2 bases and J by 5 bases, and 10 bases separated the two germline ends. The germline CDR1 and CDR2 sequences are SGDLS and YYNGEE. CDR3 amino acids: CASSVGGRTEAFF. The DNA for the CDR3 is TGTGCCAGCAGCGTCGGGGGTAGGACTGAAGCTTTCTTT. The whole variable domain, filled in from reference TRBV9 and TRBJ1-1, reads DSGVTQTPKHLITATGQRVTLRCSPRSGDLSVYWYQQSLDQGLQFLIQYYNGEERAKGNILERFSAQQFPDLHSELNLSSLELGDSALYFCASSVGGRTEAFFGQGTRLTVV.

This chain connects TRBV19 to TRBJ1-5, with D maybe TRBD1 (5 bases). The V and J ends lost 7 bases and 0 bases respectively, with 16 bases between them. The CDR3 spans 16 residues. Germline V gene lookup returns CDR1 LNHDA and CDR2 SQIVND (reference sequence). The CDR3 sequence is CASKQGGGYSNQPQHF. The CDR3 nucleotides are TGTGCCAGTAAGCAGGGAGGAGGGTATAGCAATCAGCCCCAGCATTTT.

The genes are TRBV5-1 and TRBJ2-1; 8 bases match TRBD1. The V segment lost 4 bases and the J segment 7 bases; nucleotides outside the gene matches: 10. This CDR3 spans 15 amino acids. Germline assignment: CDR1 SGHRS and CDR2 YFSETQ. The CDR3 spells CASSREWTGLNEQFF. The DNA for the CDR3 is TGCGCCAGCAGCCGAGAATGGACAGGGTTAAATGAGCAGTTCTTC. Based on the CDR3 plus reference TRBV5-1 and TRBJ2-1, the full variable domain is KAGVTQTPRYLIKTRGQQVTLSCSPISGHRSVSWYQQTPGQGLQFLFEYFSETQRNKGNFPGRFSGRQFSNSRSEMNVSTLELGDSALYLCASSREWTGLNEQFFGPGTRLTVL.

This clone showed up just a few times. The rearrangement joins TRBV29-1 to TRBJ2-2; 8 nucleotides line up with TRBD2. V lost 0 bases and J lost 5; bases outside the gene matches: 5. The length of the CDR3 is 15 residues. Germline CDR1 is SQVTM and CDR2 is ANQGSEA. CDR3 region: CSVEDAGGLTGELFF. The CDR3 region has the DNA TGCAGCGTTGAAGATGCGGGGGGCCTTACCGGGGAGCTGTTTTTT.